What follows are 24 T cell receptor beta chains derived from one specimen sequenced in a study of Graves' ophthalmopathy and Graves' hyperthyroidism. RNA transcripts served as template for amplifying TCR beta CDR3 sequences. HTBI primers primed a first-round RT-PCR, and a second-round multiplex PCR followed. TCRdb recomputed calls from the multiplex PCR reads with MiXCR, one row per CDR3 protein. The sample has 1 million to 1.3 million distinct CDR3 sequences; about 40% are singletons. Source material: peripheral blood or thyroid tissue (not recorded which). The receptors originated from an adult man with Graves' hyperthyroidism.

This clonotype showed up just once. CDR3: CASSFYPLGLAGGSTYEQYF. The CDR3 DNA is TGTGCCAGCAGTTTCTATCCTCTGGGACTAGCGGGGGGATCAACCTACGAGCAGTACTTC. J is TRBJ2-7 and V is TRBV25-1, with 15 bases matching TRBD2. CDR1 MGHDK and CDR2 SYGVNS come from the germline V gene. After removal of 5 bases from V and 2 bases from J, the junction contained 16 bases not matched to a gene. The CDR3 consists of 20 residues.

The chain links TRBV9 to TRBJ1-6; D is perhaps TRBD1 (6 bases). The CDR3 contains 16 residues. Trimming shortened V by 2 bases and J by 7 bases, and 16 bases separated the two germline ends. Germline V gives CDR1 SGDLS, CDR2 YYNGEE. CDR3 sequence (DNA): TGTGCCAGCAGCGTCGCGAGCGGGGGGGCCAATTCACCCCTCCACTTT. Translating gives CASSVASGGANSPLHF.

The table lists this clonotype with a count of one. This sequence joins TRBV7-9 and TRBJ2-2; possibly TRBD1 or TRBD2 for D (6 bases each). In germline, CDR1 is SEHNR, CDR2 FQNEAQ (reference sequence). V was clipped by 1 base and J by 4 bases, with 16 bases between them. This CDR3 is 17 amino acids long. CDR3 sequence: CASSLDQGWGATGELFF. The CDR3 nucleotides are TGTGCCAGCAGCTTAGATCAGGGGTGGGGGGCCACCGGGGAGCTGTTTTTT.

This clonotype was found a few times. In DNA form, the CDR3 reads TGCAGTGCAGGGAGGTTGGGCAGGGGAGAGACCCAGTACTTC. As protein: CSAGRLGRGETQYF. The rearrangement uses TRBV20-1 and TRBJ2-5, with D perhaps given as TRBD1 or TRBD2 (6 bases each). This CDR3 contains 14 residues. Per germline, CDR1 DFQATT and CDR2 SNEGSKA (reference sequence). V was trimmed by 6 bases and J by 4 bases, leaving 18 bases between them.

The table lists this clonotype with a count of one. The gene calls are TRBV10-1 and TRBJ1-1; D ambiguous. V was pared by 10 bases and J by 9 bases, with 18 bases between. The CDR3 totals 12 residues. CDR1 is WNHNN and CDR2 is SYGVQD in the germline V gene (reference sequence). The CDR3 reads CATSSGEGKAFF. Written as DNA, the CDR3 is TGCGCCACCTCCTCCGGGGAAGGAAAAGCTTTCTTT.

The chain links TRBV15 to TRBJ1-6; TRBD1 agrees at 8 bases. The CDR3 is made up of 15 amino acids. After removal of 0 bases from V and 10 bases from J, the junction contained 5 bases not matched to a gene. Germline V gives CDR1 LNHNV, CDR2 YYDKDF (reference sequence). CDR3 sequence: CATSREDRDGSPLHF. The CDR3 DNA follows: TGTGCCACCAGCAGAGAGGACAGGGATGGCTCACCCCTCCACTTT.

The V gene is TRBV19, the J gene TRBJ1-5; 7 positions agree with TRBD1. This CDR3 contains 16 residues. With 3 bases clipped from V and 2 bases from J, the junction kept 7 bases outside the gene matches. Germline CDR1 is LNHDA and CDR2 is SQIVND (reference sequence). The CDR3 loop reads CASSIWDSMGNQPQHF. CDR3 in DNA: TGTGCCAGTAGTATCTGGGACAGCATGGGCAATCAGCCCCAGCATTTT.

This chain uses TRBV20-1 with TRBJ2-5; 10 nucleotides align to TRBD2. The CDR3 extends over 15 amino acids. The V gene's germline CDR1 is DFQATT and CDR2 SNEGSKA (reference sequence). V lost 6 bases to trimming and J lost 5 bases; unmatched junction nucleotides: 12. The CDR3 DNA reads TGCAGTGCAGGGCGACCTAGCGGGGGACTGGAGACCCAGTACTTC. Amino acid sequence: CSAGRPSGGLETQYF.

This clonotype was seen at least ten times. The genes are TRBV2 and TRBJ2-5; the D is unclear. Per germline, CDR1 SNHLY and CDR2 FYNNEI. Trimming cost V 8 bases and J 4 bases, with 8 bases left between them. The CDR3 consists of 11 residues. The CDR3: CASLLGETQYF. As DNA, the CDR3 is TGTGCCAGCCTGTTGGGAGAGACCCAGTACTTC.

The CDR3 here is CASSLQGGVGMETQYF. CDR3 coding DNA: TGTGCCAGCAGCTTACAGGGGGGAGTCGGTATGGAGACCCAGTACTTC. The chain couples TRBV7-8 to TRBJ2-5; possibly TRBD1 for D (7 bases). V was shortened by 2 bases and J by 5 bases, with 18 bases between the two germline ends. CDR3 size: 16 residues. Germline V lookup: CDR1 SGHVS, CDR2 FQNEAQ.

The chain recombines TRBV10-3 with TRBJ2-5; D is possibly TRBD1 or TRBD2 (5 bases each). Trimming removed 3 bases at V and 5 bases at J, with 10 bases between. Germline CDR1 reads ENHRY; CDR2 reads SYGVKD. The CDR3 loop spans 13 amino acids. The chain's CDR3 is CAISERGAETQYF. In DNA form, the CDR3 reads TGTGCCATCAGTGAAAGAGGGGCCGAGACCCAGTACTTC.

There are many counts of this clonotype. CDR3 residues: CASSLSYRGWTEAFF. The CDR3 DNA is TGTGCCAGTAGTCTCAGTTACAGGGGTTGGACTGAAGCTTTCTTT. This chain uses TRBV19 with TRBJ1-1; TRBD1 aligns across 7 bases. Germline-derived CDR1 and CDR2 are LNHDA and SQIVND (reference sequence). Trimming cost V 5 bases and J 5 bases; bases outside gene matches: 11. The CDR3 loop spans 15 amino acids.

This clonotype was counted at least ten times. The chain recombines TRBV7-8 with TRBJ2-5; D remains unclear. CDR1 is SGHVS and CDR2 is FQNEAQ in the germline V gene. CDR3 length: 13 amino acids. V was trimmed by 5 bases and J by 5 bases, leaving 12 bases between them. The CDR3, as DNA: TGTGCCAGCAGCCCCATCGGTTGGGAGACCCAGTACTTC. Its protein is CASSPIGWETQYF.

The sample holds many counts of this clonotype. The DNA of the CDR3 is TGTGCCAGCAGCCGAACGGGACGGGAGTACTTC. As protein: CASSRTGREYF. This rearrangement joins TRBV5-6 to TRBJ2-7; possibly TRBD1 or TRBD2 for D (5 bases each). V lost 4 bases and J 11 bases, leaving 13 bases between the germline ends. The CDR3 is made up of 11 amino acids. The germline gives CDR1 SGHDT, CDR2 YYEEEE.

The rearrangement links TRBV25-1 to TRBJ2-1, with a tentative D call TRBD2 (5 bases). CDR1 and CDR2 (germline): MGHDK, SYGVNS. Trimming took 6 bases from V and 1 from J, leaving 19 bases between them. The CDR3 consists of 17 residues. The CDR3 nucleotides read TGTGCCAGCAGCCCACTTGGGAGCGCCTCGTCCTACAATGAGCAGTTCTTC. Its protein is CASSPLGSASSYNEQFF.

The chain uses TRBV11-2 and TRBJ1-1; no definite D call. Germline lookup yields CDR1 SGHAT and CDR2 FQNNGV. The CDR3 is 16 residues long. Trimming left V 4 bases short and J 5 bases short, with 20 bases between. The CDR3 DNA sequence: TGTGCCAGCAGCTCGGGAGGAGGTCCCCCGTGTACTGAAGCTTTCTTT. The encoded protein is CASSSGGGPPCTEAFF.

This clonotype was picked up a small number of times. A much larger clone is a single base away; this may be a read error. V usage is TRBV2 and J usage is TRBJ1-1; the D gene is possibly TRBD1 (5 bases). Trimming cost V 7 bases and J 4 bases, with 16 bases left between them. Per the germline V gene, CDR1 is SNHLY and CDR2 is FYNNEI. CDR3 length equals 14 residues. CDR3 in DNA: TGTGCCAGCACAGGGAATGGTAGGGGCACTGAAGCTTTCTTT. It yields the protein CASTGNGRGTEAFF. Filled out from reference TRBV2 and TRBJ1-1, the complete variable domain reads EPEVTQTPSHQVTQMGQEVILRCVPISNHLYFYWYRQILGQKVEFLVSFYNNEISEKSEIFDDQFSVERPDGSNFTLKIRSTKLEDSAMYFCASTGNGRGTEAFFGQGTRLTVV.

This chain joins TRBV10-3 and TRBJ2-7; 9 nucleotides line up with TRBD1. Germline V gene sequence: CDR1 ENHRY, CDR2 SYGVKD. The CDR3 contains 14 residues. The V segment lost 10 bases and the J segment 0 bases; nucleotides outside the gene matches: 7. Written as DNA, the CDR3 is TGTGCCACCACGGACAGGGGCCTCTCCTACGAGCAGTACTTC. Its protein is CATTDRGLSYEQYF.

At least ten counts were recorded for this clonotype. V gene TRBV15 combines with J gene TRBJ2-6, with a possible D match to TRBD1 (5 bases). V gave up 4 bases and J gave up 0 bases, with 13 bases separating them. The CDR3 runs to 17 residues. Per the germline V gene, CDR1 is LNHNV and CDR2 is YYDKDF (reference sequence). For the CDR3, the DNA is TGTGCCACCAGCACTAGGGGTTGGGGCTCTGGGGCCAACGTCCTGACTTTC. Its protein is CATSTRGWGSGANVLTF. The entire variable domain, with the rest obtained from reference TRBV15 and TRBJ2-6, is as follows: DAMVIQNPRYQVTQFGKPVTLSCSQTLNHNVMYWYQQKSSQAPKLLFHYYDKDFNNEADTPDNFQSRRPNTSFCFLDIRSPGLGDTAMYLCATSTRGWGSGANVLTFGAGSRLTVL.

This clonotype was seen at least ten times. The genes are TRBV5-8 and TRBJ1-1; a weak D match, TRBD1 (5 bases). With 7 bases removed from V and 3 bases from J, the gap between germline ends came to 10 bases. The CDR3 is made up of 12 amino acids. Looked up from germline, CDR1 is SGHTS and CDR2 is YDEGEE. CDR3 nucleotides: TGTGCCAGCGGGCGAGGGGACACTGAAGCTTTCTTT. It specifies CASGRGDTEAFF.

The chain uses TRBV7-2 and TRBJ2-7; D gene uncertain. V dropped 5 bases and J dropped 0 bases, with 26 bases sitting between them. Germline V CDR1 and CDR2: SGHTA, FQGNSA. The CDR3 spans 19 residues. In DNA, the CDR3 is TGTGCCAGCAGCGTTGAAGGGCCCCGCACGGGTCCAGACTCCTACGAGCAGTACTTC. Residues: CASSVEGPRTGPDSYEQYF.

This clonotype was counted between two and nine times. The chain has TRBV28 and TRBJ1-6, with 7 positions matching TRBD1. Germline V gene sequence: CDR1 MDHEN, CDR2 SYDVKM. The CDR3 spans 15 residues. The V segment lost 6 bases and the J segment 2 bases; nucleotides outside the gene matches: 4. DNA of the CDR3: TGTGCCAGCAGATCCGGGACAGCCTATAATTCACCCCTCCACTTT. This sequence encodes CASRSGTAYNSPLHF. Complete variable domain (other parts from reference TRBV28 and TRBJ1-6): DVKVTQSSRYLVKRTGEKVFLECVQDMDHENMFWYRQDPGLGLRLIYFSYDVKMKEKGDIPEGYSVSREKKERFSLILESASTNQTSMYLCASRSGTAYNSPLHFGNGTRLTVT.

The chain carries TRBV2 and TRBJ1-2; unclear D gene. Trimming cost V 5 bases and J 3 bases, with 10 bases left between them. The CDR3 covers 13 residues. Germline V gene data show CDR1 as SNHLY and CDR2 as FYNNEI. For the CDR3, the DNA is TGTGCCAGCAGTACCGGCGGTTACTATGGCTACACCTTC. Translation gives CASSTGGYYGYTF.

The chain has TRBV6-1 and TRBJ1-5, with 10 bases that match TRBD1. J gave up 4 bases and V 6 bases, and 9 bases lay outside the gene matches. The germline V gene encodes CDR1 MNHNS and CDR2 SASEGT. The CDR3 loop spans 16 amino acids. CDR3 DNA: TGTGCCAGCAGCATAAGCCGGGACAGGGGTAATCAGCCCCAGCATTTT. Amino acid sequence: CASSISRDRGNQPQHF.